The following is a T cell receptor beta chain sequence with its context. Its antigen is not known. The protocol was immunoSEQ multiplex PCR, while the TCRdb copy is restricted to in-frame clones and leaves out a portion. Among 1.5 million to 2.5 million clones, about 94% were seen once, and the ten largest hold around 1.2%. This record comes from a study of shared clonotypes between healthy human individuals. Findings and caveats of the study: Relative to memory subsets, naive subsets generally showed larger estimated richness.

Naive CD8 populations comprised CD45RO-negative cells positively selected for CCR7, excluding terminally differentiated effector memory CD45RA+ cells. CDR3 size: 17 residues. The germline gives CDR1 LNHDA, CDR2 SQIVND (reference sequence). J lost 1 base, V lost 0 bases, and 2 bases had no gene match. Input material: naive CD8+ T cells sorted from blood. The V gene is TRBV19, the J gene TRBJ2-3; 12 bases are a match to TRBD2. The receptor's source is a man in his late teens or twenties in good health. The CDR3: CASSIEASGRGTDTQYF. CDR3 in DNA: TGTGCCAGTAGTATAGAGGCTAGCGGGAGGGGCACAGATACGCAGTATTTT.